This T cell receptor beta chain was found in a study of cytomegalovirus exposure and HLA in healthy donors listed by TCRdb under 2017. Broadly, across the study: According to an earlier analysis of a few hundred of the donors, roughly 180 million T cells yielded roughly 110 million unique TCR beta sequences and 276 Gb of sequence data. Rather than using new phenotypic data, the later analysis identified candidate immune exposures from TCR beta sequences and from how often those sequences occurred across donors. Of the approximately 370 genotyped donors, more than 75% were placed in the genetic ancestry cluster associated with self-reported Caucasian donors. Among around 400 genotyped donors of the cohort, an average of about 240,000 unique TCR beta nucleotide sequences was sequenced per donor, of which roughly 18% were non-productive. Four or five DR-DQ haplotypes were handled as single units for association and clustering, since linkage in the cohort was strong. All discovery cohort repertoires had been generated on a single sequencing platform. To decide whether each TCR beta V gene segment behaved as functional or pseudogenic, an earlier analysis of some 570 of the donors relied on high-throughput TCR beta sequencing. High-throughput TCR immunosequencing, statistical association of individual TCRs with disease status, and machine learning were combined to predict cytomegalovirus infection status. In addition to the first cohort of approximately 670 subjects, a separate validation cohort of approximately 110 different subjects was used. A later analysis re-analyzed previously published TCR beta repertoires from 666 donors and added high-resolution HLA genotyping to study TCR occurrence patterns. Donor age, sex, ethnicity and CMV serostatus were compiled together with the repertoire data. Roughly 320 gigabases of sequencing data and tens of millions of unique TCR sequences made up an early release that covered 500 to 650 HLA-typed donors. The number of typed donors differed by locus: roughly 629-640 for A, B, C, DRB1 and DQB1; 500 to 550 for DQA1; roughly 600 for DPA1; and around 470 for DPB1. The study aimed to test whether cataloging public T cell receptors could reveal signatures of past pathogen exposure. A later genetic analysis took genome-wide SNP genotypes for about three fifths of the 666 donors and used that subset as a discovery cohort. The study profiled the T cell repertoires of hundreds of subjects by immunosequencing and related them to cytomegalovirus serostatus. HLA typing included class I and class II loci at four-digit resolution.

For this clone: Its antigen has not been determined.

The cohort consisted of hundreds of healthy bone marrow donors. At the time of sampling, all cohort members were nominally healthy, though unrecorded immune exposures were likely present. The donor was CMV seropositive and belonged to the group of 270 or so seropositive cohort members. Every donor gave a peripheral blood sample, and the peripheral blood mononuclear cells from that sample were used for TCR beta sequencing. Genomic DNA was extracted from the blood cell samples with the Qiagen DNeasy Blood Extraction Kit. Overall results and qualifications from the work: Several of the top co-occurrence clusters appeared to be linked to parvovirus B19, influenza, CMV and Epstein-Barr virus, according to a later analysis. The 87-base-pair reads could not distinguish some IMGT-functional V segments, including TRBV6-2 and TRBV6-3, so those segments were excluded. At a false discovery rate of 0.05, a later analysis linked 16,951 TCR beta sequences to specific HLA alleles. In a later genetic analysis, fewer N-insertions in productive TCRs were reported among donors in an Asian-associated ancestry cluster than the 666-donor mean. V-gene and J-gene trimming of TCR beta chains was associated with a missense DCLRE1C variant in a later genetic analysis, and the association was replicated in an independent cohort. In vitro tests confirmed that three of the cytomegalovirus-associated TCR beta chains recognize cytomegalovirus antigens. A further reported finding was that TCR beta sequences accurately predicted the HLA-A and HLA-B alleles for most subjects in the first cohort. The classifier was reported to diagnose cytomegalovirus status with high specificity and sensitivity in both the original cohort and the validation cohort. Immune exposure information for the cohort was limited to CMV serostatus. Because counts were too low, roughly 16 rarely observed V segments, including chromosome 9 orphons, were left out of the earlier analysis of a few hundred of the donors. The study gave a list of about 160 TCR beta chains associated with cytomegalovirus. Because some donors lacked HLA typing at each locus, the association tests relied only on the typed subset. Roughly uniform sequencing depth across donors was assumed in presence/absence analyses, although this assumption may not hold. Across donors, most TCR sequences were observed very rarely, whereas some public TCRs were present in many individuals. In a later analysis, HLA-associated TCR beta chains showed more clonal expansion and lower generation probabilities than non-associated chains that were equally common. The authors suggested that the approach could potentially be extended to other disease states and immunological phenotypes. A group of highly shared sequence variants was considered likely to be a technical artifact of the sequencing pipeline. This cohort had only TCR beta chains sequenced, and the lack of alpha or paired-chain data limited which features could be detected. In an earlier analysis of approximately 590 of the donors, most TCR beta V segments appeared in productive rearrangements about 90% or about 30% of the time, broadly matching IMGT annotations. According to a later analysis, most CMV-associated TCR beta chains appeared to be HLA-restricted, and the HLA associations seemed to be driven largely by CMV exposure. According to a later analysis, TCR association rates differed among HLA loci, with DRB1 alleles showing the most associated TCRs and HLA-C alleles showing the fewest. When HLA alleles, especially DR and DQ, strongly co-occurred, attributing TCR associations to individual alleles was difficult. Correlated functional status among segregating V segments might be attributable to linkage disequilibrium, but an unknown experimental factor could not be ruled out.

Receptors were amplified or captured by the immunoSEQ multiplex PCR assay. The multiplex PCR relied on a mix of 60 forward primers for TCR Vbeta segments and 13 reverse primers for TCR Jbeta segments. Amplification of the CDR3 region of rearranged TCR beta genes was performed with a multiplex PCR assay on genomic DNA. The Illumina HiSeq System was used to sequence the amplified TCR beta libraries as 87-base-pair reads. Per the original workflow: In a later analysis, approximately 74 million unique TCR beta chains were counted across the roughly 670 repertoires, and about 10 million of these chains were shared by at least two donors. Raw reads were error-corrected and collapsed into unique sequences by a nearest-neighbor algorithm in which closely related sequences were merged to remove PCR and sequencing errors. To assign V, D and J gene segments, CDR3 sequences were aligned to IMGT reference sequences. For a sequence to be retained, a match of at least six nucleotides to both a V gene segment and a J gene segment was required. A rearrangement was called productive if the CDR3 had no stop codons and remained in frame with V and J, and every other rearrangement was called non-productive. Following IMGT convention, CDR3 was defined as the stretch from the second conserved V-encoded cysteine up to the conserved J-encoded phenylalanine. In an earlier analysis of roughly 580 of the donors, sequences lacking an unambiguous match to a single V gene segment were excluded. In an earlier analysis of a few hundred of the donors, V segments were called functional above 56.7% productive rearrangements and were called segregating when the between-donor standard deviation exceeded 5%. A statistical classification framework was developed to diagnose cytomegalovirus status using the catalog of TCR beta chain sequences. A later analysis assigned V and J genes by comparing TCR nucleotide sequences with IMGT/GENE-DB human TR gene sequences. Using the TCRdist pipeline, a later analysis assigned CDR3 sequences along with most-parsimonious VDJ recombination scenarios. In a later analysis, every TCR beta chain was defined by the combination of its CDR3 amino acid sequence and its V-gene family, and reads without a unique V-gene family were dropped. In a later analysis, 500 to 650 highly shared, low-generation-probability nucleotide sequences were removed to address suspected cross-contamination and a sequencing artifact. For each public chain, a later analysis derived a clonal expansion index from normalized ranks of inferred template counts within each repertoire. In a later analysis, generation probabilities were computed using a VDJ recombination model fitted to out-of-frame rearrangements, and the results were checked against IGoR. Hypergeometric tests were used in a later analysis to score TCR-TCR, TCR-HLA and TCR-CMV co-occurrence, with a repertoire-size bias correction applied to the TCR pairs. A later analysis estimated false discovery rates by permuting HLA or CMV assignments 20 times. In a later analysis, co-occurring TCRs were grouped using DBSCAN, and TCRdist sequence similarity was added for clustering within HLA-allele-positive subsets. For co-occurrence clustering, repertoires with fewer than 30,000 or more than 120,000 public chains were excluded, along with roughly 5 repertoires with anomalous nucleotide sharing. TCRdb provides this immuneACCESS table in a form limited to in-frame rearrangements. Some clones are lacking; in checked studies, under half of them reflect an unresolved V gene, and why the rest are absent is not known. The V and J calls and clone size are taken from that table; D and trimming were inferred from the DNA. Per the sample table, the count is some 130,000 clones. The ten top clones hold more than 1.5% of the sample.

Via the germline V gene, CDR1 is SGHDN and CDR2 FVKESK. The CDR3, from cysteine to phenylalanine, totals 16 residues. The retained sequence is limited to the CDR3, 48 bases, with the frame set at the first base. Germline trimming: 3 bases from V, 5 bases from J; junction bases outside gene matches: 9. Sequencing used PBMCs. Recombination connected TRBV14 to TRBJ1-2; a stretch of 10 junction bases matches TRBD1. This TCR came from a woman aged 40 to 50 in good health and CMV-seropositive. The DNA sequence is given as TGTGCCAGCAGCCATCACCCCGGACAGGGGGGTTATGGCTACACCTTC. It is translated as CASSHHPGQGGYGYTF.